This T cell receptor (beta chain) was profiled in a study of T-cell memory formation after mild COVID-19. Looked up from germline, CDR1 is LNHDA and CDR2 is SQIVND (reference sequence). The CDR3 has 13 residues. V gave up 7 bases and J gave up 7 bases, with 14 bases separating them. MiXCR was run by TCRdb on the 5' RACE reads, yielding one entry per CDR3 protein. This table holds fewer than 350,000 distinct CDR3 sequences, about 16% found once. The V and J genes are TRBV19 and TRBJ2-1; possibly TRBD1 for D (6 bases). The clonotype originates from a man aged 18 to 30 who had mild COVID-19 (a few samples of this study predate the infection). Cell type and time point are not known. Sample: PBMCs or a T cell subset sorted from them (not recorded which). The CDR3 spells CASNRDVNNEQFF. DNA for the CDR3: TGTGCCAGTAACAGGGATGTTAATAATGAGCAGTTCTTC.